There are many counts of the clone carrying this T cell receptor (beta chain). Germline lookup yields CDR1 LNHDA and CDR2 SQIVND (reference sequence). J lost 8 bases, V lost 2 bases, and 4 bases had no gene match. The CDR3 covers 13 residues. The source of the sample is a study of Graves' ophthalmopathy and Graves' hyperthyroidism. Scientists amplified the TCR beta CDR3 regions from RNA transcripts. RT-PCR in the first round used HTBI primers; a second-round multiplex PCR followed. Via MiXCR, TCRdb re-called the multiplex PCR reads, giving one row per CDR3 protein. The table includes a few hundred thousand distinct CDR3 sequences, under 25% detected once.

The chain is built from TRBV19 and TRBJ1-1, with 8 bases identical to TRBD1. This TCR was sampled from a woman younger than 35 with stable Graves' hyperthyroidism. What was sequenced was peripheral blood. The CDR3 protein is CASSIFGDREAFF. For the CDR3, the DNA is TGTGCCAGTAGTATATTCGGGGACAGGGAAGCTTTCTTT.